The next 17 T cell receptor beta chains were all read from a single sample in a study of cytomegalovirus exposure and HLA in healthy donors. The PCR employed 60 Vbeta primers together with 13 Jbeta primers. Assay used: immunoSEQ multiplex PCR; TCRdb lists only in-frame clones, some missing. The sample shows around 92,000 clones, around 82% of them seen only once. Material: PBMCs. Source of these receptors: a man aged 18 to 29 in good health and CMV-seronegative.

This rearrangement joins TRBV4-1 to TRBJ2-5, with 7 bases lining up with TRBD2. This CDR3 spans 14 amino acids. CDR1 is MGHRA, CDR2 YSYEKL, per germline. V lost 2 bases and J lost 5; bases outside the gene matches: 5. The CDR3 protein is CASSQPTSDETQYF. The CDR3 DNA sequence: TGCGCCAGCAGCCAACCCACTAGCGACGAGACCCAGTACTTC.

Concerning this clone: One end of the junction fails to match germline, which may point to a read error. This chain uses TRBV6-6 with TRBJ2-1; no firm D call. The CDR3 contains 11 residues. CDR1 and CDR2 from the germline V gene are MNHNY and SVGAGI (reference sequence). DNA of the CDR3: TGTGCCAGCAGTTACGACAATGAGCAGCTCTTC. Protein sequence: CASSYDNEQLF.

This chain uses TRBV20-1 with TRBJ2-1, with TRBD2 matching 8 bases. CDR3 length equals 11 residues. Germline V gene sequence: CDR1 DFQATT, CDR2 SNEGSKA (reference sequence). V shed 6 bases, J shed 9 bases, and the junction held 4 bases outside the gene matches. CDR3 loop: CSAVGGGEQFF. CDR3 bases: TGCAGTGCGGTCGGGGGGGGTGAGCAGTTCTTC.

The chain couples TRBV19 to TRBJ1-2; D unclear. Trimming removed 9 bases from V and 1 base from J, with 18 bases in between. The germline V gene encodes CDR1 LNHDA and CDR2 SQIVND (reference sequence). This CDR3 region has 15 residues. CDR3 DNA: TGTGCCAGCGCTTTGACACAAACTTTTAACTATGGCTACACCTTC. It is translated as CASALTQTFNYGYTF.

The chain employs TRBV5-5 and TRBJ2-2; 7 bases line up with TRBD1. Trimming cost V 4 bases and J 6 bases; bases outside gene matches: 9. Germline V gene sequence: CDR1 SGHKS, CDR2 YYEKEE (reference sequence). The CDR3 covers 15 residues. CDR3 in amino acids: CASSIDRVGAGELFF. In DNA form, the CDR3 reads TGTGCCAGCAGCATTGACAGGGTGGGGGCCGGGGAGCTGTTTTTT.

The chain couples TRBV14 to TRBJ1-3; D is uncertain. Germline lookup yields CDR1 SGHDN and CDR2 FVKESK. V shed 0 bases and J shed 4 bases, with 13 bases lying between them. CDR3 length: 16 amino acids. CDR3 region: CASSQERPVAGNTIYF. The CDR3 DNA reads as TGTGCCAGCAGCCAAGAGAGGCCGGTAGCAGGAAACACCATATATTTT.

This clone was seen only a few times. The V gene is TRBV4-1, the J gene TRBJ1-4; TRBD1 is a possible D gene (6 bases). V was shortened by 4 bases and J by 4 bases, with 16 bases between the two germline ends. The germline gives CDR1 MGHRA, CDR2 YSYEKL. CDR3 length: 16 amino acids. CDR3 in DNA: TGCGCCAGCAGCCGGGGAAGCGACAGGTTTAATGAAAAACTGTTTTTT. Amino acids: CASSRGSDRFNEKLFF.

The rearrangement links TRBV5-4 to TRBJ1-5; 9 bases match TRBD1. CDR3 length: 14 residues. CDR1 and CDR2 from the germline V gene are SGHNT and YYREEE (reference sequence). The ends lost 4 bases at V and 7 bases at J; junction bases unmatched: 6. The CDR3 bases are TGTGCCAGCAGCGTACAGGGGGCTGGGCAGCCCCAGCATTTT. Its translation: CASSVQGAGQPQHF.

This chain links TRBV2 with TRBJ1-1; maybe TRBD1 (5 bases). Germline V gene sequence: CDR1 SNHLY, CDR2 FYNNEI. The CDR3 sequence is 14 residues long. V gave up 3 bases and J gave up 4 bases, with 12 bases separating them. The chain's CDR3 is CASSDKGLSTEAFF. CDR3 DNA: TGTGCCAGCAGTGACAAGGGGTTGAGCACTGAAGCTTTCTTT. Using reference TRBV2 and TRBJ1-1 for the parts outside the CDR3, the full variable domain is EPEVTQTPSHQVTQMGQEVILRCVPISNHLYFYWYRQILGQKVEFLVSFYNNEISEKSEIFDDQFSVERPDGSNFTLKIRSTKLEDSAMYFCASSDKGLSTEAFFGQGTRLTVV.

The table lists this clone with a count of one. V is TRBV7-9 and J is TRBJ2-2; no clear D. The CDR3 contains 13 residues. Germline V gene data show CDR1 as SEHNR and CDR2 as FQNEAQ (reference sequence). V was pared by 1 base and J by 7 bases, with 7 bases between. The CDR3 region has the DNA TGTGCCAGCAGCTTAGTCGTCGTCGGGGAGCTGTTTTTT. Protein product: CASSLVVVGELFF.

The gene calls are TRBV25-1 and TRBJ1-2; TRBD1 is a possible D gene (6 bases). The CDR3 is 13 amino acids. Trimming took off 3 bases at V and 4 bases at J, with 9 bases between the two ends. Germline CDR1 and CDR2: MGHDK and SYGVNS. CDR3 DNA sequence: TGTGCCAGCAGTGATCAGGACAGCTATGGCTACACCTTC. Amino acid sequence: CASSDQDSYGYTF.

This clone showed up just once. V gene TRBV2 combines with J gene TRBJ1-1; unclear D gene. Trimming left V 3 bases short and J 7 bases short, with 12 bases between. Germline V CDR1 and CDR2: SNHLY, FYNNEI. The CDR3 length is 13 residues. CDR3 in amino acids: CASSERPRSEAFF. DNA of the CDR3: TGTGCCAGCAGTGAGCGACCGCGGAGTGAAGCTTTCTTT.

The chain employs TRBV6-1 and TRBJ1-1; possible D gene TRBD1, 5 bases. Trimming stripped 8 bases from V and 1 base from J, with 14 bases between. The length of the CDR3 is 14 residues. CDR1 MNHNS and CDR2 SASEGT come from the germline V gene. CDR3 in amino acids: CASAYDRGNTEAFF. The CDR3 bases are TGTGCCAGCGCTTATGACAGAGGGAACACTGAAGCTTTCTTT.

CDR3 coding DNA: TGTGCCAGCAGCTTAGCTGGGGGGTTCGGGAACATTCAGTACTTC. It translates to CASSLAGGFGNIQYF. The chain recombines TRBV7-6 with TRBJ2-4, with D possibly being TRBD2 (6 bases). The CDR3 runs 15 residues. Trimming pared 0 bases from V and 7 bases from J, leaving 13 bases between. The germline V gene encodes CDR1 SGHVS and CDR2 FNYEAQ.

The gene calls are TRBV7-9 and TRBJ1-5, with 7 bases that match TRBD1. CDR3 length: 15 residues. The germline V gene has CDR1 SEHNR and CDR2 FQNEAQ (reference sequence). The V gene end was trimmed by 2 bases and the J gene end by 5 bases; junction bases not matched to a gene: 6. CDR3 sequence: CASSLYRGADQPQHF. The CDR3 bases are TGTGCCAGCAGCTTATACAGGGGCGCCGATCAGCCCCAGCATTTT.

The chain is built from TRBV19 and TRBJ1-1; no clear D. Germline V gene lookup returns CDR1 LNHDA and CDR2 SQIVND (reference sequence). The V and J ends lost 2 bases and 5 bases respectively, with 9 bases between them. This CDR3 contains 13 residues. CDR3 loop: CASSIKRSTEAFF. The CDR3 DNA follows: TGTGCCAGTAGTATAAAGAGGAGTACTGAAGCTTTCTTT.

As to this clone: Other DNA sequences in the same sample also yield this CDR3. This chain uses TRBV11-2 with TRBJ1-6; perhaps TRBD1 as D (6 bases). The V end lost 2 bases, the J end lost 7 bases, and 12 bases lay between the germline ends. The CDR3 length is 15 residues. Germline V gene data show CDR1 as SGHAT and CDR2 as FQNNGV. CDR3 DNA sequence: TGTGCCAGCAGCTTAAACAGGGCATGGAATTCACCCCTCCACTTT. Protein: CASSLNRAWNSPLHF.